This T cell receptor beta chain was found in a study of neurological immune-mediated disorders. TCRdb reprocessed the 5' RACE reads via MiXCR and lists one record per CDR3 protein. Of tens of thousands of distinct CDR3 sequences listed, approximately 10% are singletons. Time point described: technical triplicate 1. This clonotype was counted ten times or more. Germline V gene data show CDR1 as KGHSH and CDR2 as LQKENI. The V and J ends lost 5 bases and 6 bases respectively, with 11 bases between them. This CDR3 has 12 residues. Sequenced material: PBMCs. The V and J genes are TRBV18 and TRBJ2-7; D is unresolved. The TCR comes from a man aged 55 to 70 with HTLV-1-associated myelopathy (HAM/TSP). The CDR3 spells CASSTDISEQYF. Written as DNA, the CDR3 is TGTGCCAGCTCAACTGACATTTCCGAGCAGTACTTC.